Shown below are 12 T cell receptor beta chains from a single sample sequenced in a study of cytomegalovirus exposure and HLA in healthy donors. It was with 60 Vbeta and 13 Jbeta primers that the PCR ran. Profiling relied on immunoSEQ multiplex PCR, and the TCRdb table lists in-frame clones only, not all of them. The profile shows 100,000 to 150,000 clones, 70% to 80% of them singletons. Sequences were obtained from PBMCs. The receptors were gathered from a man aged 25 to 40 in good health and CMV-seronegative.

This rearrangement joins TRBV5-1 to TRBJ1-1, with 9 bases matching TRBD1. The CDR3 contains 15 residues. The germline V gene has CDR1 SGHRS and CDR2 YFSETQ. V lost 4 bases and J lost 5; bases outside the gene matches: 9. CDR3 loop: CASSPTTGGRTEAFF. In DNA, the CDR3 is TGCGCCAGCAGCCCTACGACAGGGGGGCGTACTGAAGCTTTCTTT.

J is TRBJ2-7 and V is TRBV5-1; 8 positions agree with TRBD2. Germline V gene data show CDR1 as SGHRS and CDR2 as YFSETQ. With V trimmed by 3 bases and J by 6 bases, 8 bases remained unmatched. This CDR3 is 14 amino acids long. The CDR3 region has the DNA TGCGCCAGCAGCTCCCAAAGACTAGCGACCGAGCAGTACTTC. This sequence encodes CASSSQRLATEQYF. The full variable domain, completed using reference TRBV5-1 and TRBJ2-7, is KAGVTQTPRYLIKTRGQQVTLSCSPISGHRSVSWYQQTPGQGLQFLFEYFSETQRNKGNFPGRFSGRQFSNSRSEMNVSTLELGDSALYLCASSSQRLATEQYFGPGTRLTVT.

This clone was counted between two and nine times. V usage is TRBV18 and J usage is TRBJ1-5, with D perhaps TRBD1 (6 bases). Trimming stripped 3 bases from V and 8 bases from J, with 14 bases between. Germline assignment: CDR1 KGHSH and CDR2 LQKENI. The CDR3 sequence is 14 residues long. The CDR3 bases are TGTGCCAGCTCACCCCTGGGGAAGGGGGAGCCCCAGCATTTT. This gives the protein CASSPLGKGEPQHF.

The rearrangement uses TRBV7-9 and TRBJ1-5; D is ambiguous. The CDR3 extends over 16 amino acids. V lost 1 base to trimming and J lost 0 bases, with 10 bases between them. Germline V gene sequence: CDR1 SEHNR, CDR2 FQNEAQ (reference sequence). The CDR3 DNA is TGTGCCAGCAGCTTAGTATCCGTCTATAGCAATCAGCCCCAGCATTTT. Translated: CASSLVSVYSNQPQHF.

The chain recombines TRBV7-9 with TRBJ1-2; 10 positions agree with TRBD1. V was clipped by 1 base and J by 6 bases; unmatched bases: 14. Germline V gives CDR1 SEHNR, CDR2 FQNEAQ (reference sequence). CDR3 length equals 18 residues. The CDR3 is CASSLVWDRGRRLHGYTF. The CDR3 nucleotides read TGTGCCAGCAGCTTAGTATGGGACAGGGGACGCCGCCTACATGGCTACACCTTC.

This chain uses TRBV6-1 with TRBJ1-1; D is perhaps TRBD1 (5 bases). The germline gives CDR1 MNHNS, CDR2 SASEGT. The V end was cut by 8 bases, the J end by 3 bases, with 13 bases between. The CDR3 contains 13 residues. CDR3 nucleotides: TGTGCCAGCGCGGCTGCGGGGGACACTGAAGCTTTCTTT. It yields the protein CASAAAGDTEAFF.

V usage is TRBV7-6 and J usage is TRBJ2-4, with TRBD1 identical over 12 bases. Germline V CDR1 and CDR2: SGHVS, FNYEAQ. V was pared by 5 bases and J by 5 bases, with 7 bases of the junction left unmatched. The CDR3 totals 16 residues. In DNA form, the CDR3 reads TGTGCCAGCAGCGCGGGGACAGGGGGCGGACAAAACATTCAGTACTTC. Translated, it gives CASSAGTGGGQNIQYF.

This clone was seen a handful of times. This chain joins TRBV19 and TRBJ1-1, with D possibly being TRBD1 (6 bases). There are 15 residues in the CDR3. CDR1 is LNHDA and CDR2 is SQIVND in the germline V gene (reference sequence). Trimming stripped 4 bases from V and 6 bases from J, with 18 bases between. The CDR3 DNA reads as TGTGCCAGTAGTAACCGACGGGGGGCAATCGCTGAAGCTTTCTTT. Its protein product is CASSNRRGAIAEAFF.

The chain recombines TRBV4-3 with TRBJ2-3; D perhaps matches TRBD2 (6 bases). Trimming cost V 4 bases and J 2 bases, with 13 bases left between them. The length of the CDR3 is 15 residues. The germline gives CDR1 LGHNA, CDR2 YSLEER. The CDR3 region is CASSRSWDFTDTQYF. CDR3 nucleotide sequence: TGCGCCAGCAGCCGTTCCTGGGACTTCACAGATACGCAGTATTTT.

The CDR3 sequence is CASSQAGTPHEQYF. The DNA for the CDR3 is TGCGCCAGCAGCCAAGCGGGGACTCCCCACGAGCAGTACTTC. The chain has TRBV4-1 and TRBJ2-7; tentative D call: TRBD2 (6 bases). Germline V lookup: CDR1 MGHRA, CDR2 YSYEKL. The ends were cut back, 1 base at V and 5 bases at J, with 12 bases in the middle. This CDR3 is built from 14 residues.

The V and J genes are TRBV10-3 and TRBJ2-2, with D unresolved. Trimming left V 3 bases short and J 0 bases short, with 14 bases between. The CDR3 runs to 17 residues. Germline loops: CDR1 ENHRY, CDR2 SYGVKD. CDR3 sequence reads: CAISDLGRLTNTGELFF. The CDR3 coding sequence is TGTGCCATCAGTGATTTAGGCAGGCTAACGAACACCGGGGAGCTGTTTTTT.

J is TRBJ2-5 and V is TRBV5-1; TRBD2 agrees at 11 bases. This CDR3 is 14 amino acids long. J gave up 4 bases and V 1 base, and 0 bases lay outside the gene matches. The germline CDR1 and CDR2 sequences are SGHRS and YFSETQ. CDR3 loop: CASSLTSGRETQYF. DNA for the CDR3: TGCGCCAGCAGCTTGACTAGCGGGAGAGAGACCCAGTACTTC.